These 24 T cell receptor beta chains originate from one sample sequenced in a study of blood T cell repertoires in COVID-19. Libraries were prepared by immunoSEQ multiplex PCR; TCRdb keeps only in-frame clonotypes and omits some of them. The profile covers 95,000 to 150,000 clones, with approximately 87% appearing a single time and 3% to 4% taken by the ten largest. Input material: peripheral blood. The receptors shown here come from a man in his sixties with acute or convalescent COVID-19.

This clone was observed once. This chain joins TRBV6-2 or TRBV6-3 and TRBJ1-1, with D maybe TRBD1 (5 bases). V dropped 0 bases and J dropped 4 bases, with 12 bases sitting between them. This CDR3 contains 15 residues. In germline, CDR1 is MNHEY, CDR2 SVGEGT. The CDR3 loop is CASSYSFPGLTEAFF. The CDR3 DNA reads as TGTGCCAGCAGTTACTCCTTCCCAGGGCTCACTGAAGCTTTCTTT.

The chain uses TRBV4-1 and TRBJ1-2; 7 nucleotides match TRBD1. The CDR3 totals 13 residues. CDR1 MGHRA and CDR2 YSYEKL come from the germline V gene. J lost 4 bases, V lost 8 bases, and 7 bases had no gene match. The CDR3 reads CASRAQGTYGYTF. The CDR3 DNA reads as TGCGCCAGCCGAGCACAGGGGACCTATGGCTACACCTTC.

This clone was observed a single time. The chain combines TRBV15 with TRBJ1-4; no definite D call. There are 15 residues in the CDR3. Germline CDR1 reads LNHNV; CDR2 reads YYDKDF (reference sequence). Trimming left V 3 bases short and J 0 bases short, with 8 bases between. The CDR3 sequence: CATSRAESTNEKLFF. CDR3 bases: TGTGCCACCAGCAGGGCGGAATCAACTAATGAAAAACTGTTTTTT.

The V and J genes are TRBV15 and TRBJ2-7; D might be TRBD1 (7 bases). The CDR3 consists of 15 residues. Germline V CDR1 and CDR2: LNHNV, YYDKDF (reference sequence). V lost 1 base and J lost 4, with 14 bases in between. In DNA, the CDR3 is TGTGCCACCAGCAGAGGGGGGGACAGTCCTTACGAGCAGTACTTC. Encoded protein: CATSRGGDSPYEQYF.

V gene TRBV24-1 combines with J gene TRBJ2-2; D gene ambiguous. The germline CDR1 and CDR2 sequences are KGHDR and SFDVKD. This CDR3 has 13 amino acids. The V end lost 9 bases, the J end lost 8 bases, and 15 bases lay between the germline ends. Here the CDR3 reads CATSADRVGELFF. DNA of the CDR3: TGTGCCACCTCGGCTGATCGGGTAGGGGAGCTGTTTTTT.

Notes on this clone: Distinct nucleotide sequences in the sample also encode this CDR3. The rearrangement uses TRBV19 and TRBJ1-1, with 8 bases identical to TRBD1. The germline gives CDR1 LNHDA, CDR2 SQIVND (reference sequence). CDR3 size: 14 residues. Trimming cost V 7 bases and J 3 bases; bases outside gene matches: 7. For the CDR3, the DNA is TGTGCCAGTAATCTACAGGGGGGAGACACTGAAGCTTTCTTT. It encodes CASNLQGGDTEAFF.

The gene calls are TRBV6-4 and TRBJ2-2, with D possibly matching TRBD1 (5 bases). V lost 0 bases and J lost 2, with 10 bases in between. In germline, CDR1 is MRHNA, CDR2 SNTAGT. The CDR3 is 16 residues long. The CDR3 loop is CASSDSGRVNTGELFF. The CDR3 nucleotides are TGTGCCAGCAGTGACTCGGGCAGGGTAAACACCGGGGAGCTGTTTTTT.

V gene TRBV9 combines with J gene TRBJ1-4; 9 positions match TRBD1. Trimming removed 3 bases from V and 8 bases from J; junction bases left unmatched: 5. This CDR3 has 14 residues. Germline-derived CDR1 and CDR2 are SGDLS and YYNGEE. The CDR3 coding sequence is TGTGCCAGCAGCGGGCGACAGGGGGTGGAAAAACTGTTTTTT. Amino acid sequence: CASSGRQGVEKLFF.

The chain links TRBV6-5 to TRBJ1-3, with unresolved D. Germline V gives CDR1 MNHEY, CDR2 SVGAGI. This CDR3 comprises 12 residues. The germline V and J ends were trimmed by 11 bases and 2 bases, with 10 bases remaining between them. The CDR3 nucleotides read TGTGCCGTCCTCGAGCCTGGAAACACCATATATTTT. This translates into CAVLEPGNTIYF.

Comments on this clone: This sample includes further DNA sequences coding for the same CDR3. V and J are TRBV5-1 and TRBJ2-2; D perhaps matches TRBD1 (5 bases). Trimming left V 2 bases short and J 0 bases short, with 8 bases between. CDR3 length: 15 amino acids. Germline CDR1 is SGHRS and CDR2 is YFSETQ. CDR3 nucleotides: TGCGCCAGCAGCTTCGCAGGGCCGAACACCGGGGAGCTGTTTTTT. It yields the protein CASSFAGPNTGELFF. Based on the CDR3 plus reference TRBV5-1 and TRBJ2-2, the full variable domain is KAGVTQTPRYLIKTRGQQVTLSCSPISGHRSVSWYQQTPGQGLQFLFEYFSETQRNKGNFPGRFSGRQFSNSRSEMNVSTLELGDSALYLCASSFAGPNTGELFFGEGSRLTVL.

The chain recombines TRBV6-2 or TRBV6-3 with TRBJ2-2, with a weak D call TRBD2 (5 bases). Germline assignment: CDR1 MNHEY and CDR2 SVGEGT. V was cut by 0 bases and J by 4 bases, with 15 bases left in between. The CDR3 has 17 residues. CDR3 nucleotides: TGTGCCAGCAGTTACTCCCCGGGAATACAACTCACCGGGGAGCTGTTTTTT. Encoded protein: CASSYSPGIQLTGELFF.

Here the CDR3 reads CASSQAPAGGNSPLHF. For the CDR3, the DNA is TGCGCCAGCAGCCAAGCTCCCGCGGGAGGTAATTCACCCCTCCACTTT. This chain connects TRBV4-3 to TRBJ1-6; D uncertain. The germline V gene has CDR1 LGHNA and CDR2 YSLEER. The CDR3 runs to 16 residues. The ends were cut back, 1 base at V and 6 bases at J, with 13 bases in the middle.

CDR3 region: CAWSPRTAEAFF. The CDR3 DNA follows: TGTGCCTGGAGTCCCCGGACAGCCGAAGCTTTCTTT. V is TRBV30 and J is TRBJ1-1; possible D gene TRBD1, 6 bases. The CDR3 covers 12 residues. CDR1 and CDR2 from the germline V gene are GTSNPN and SVGIG (reference sequence). V lost 2 bases to trimming and J lost 8 bases, with 12 bases between them.

The rearrangement joins TRBV5-8 to TRBJ2-5; D might be TRBD2 (7 bases). The CDR3 runs 15 residues. In germline, CDR1 is SGHTS, CDR2 YDEGEE. V gave up 0 bases and J gave up 1 base, with 10 bases separating them. Here the CDR3 reads CASSLGRGGQETQYF. The CDR3 nucleotides are TGTGCCAGCAGCTTGGGAAGGGGGGGCCAAGAGACCCAGTACTTC.

V usage is TRBV6-2 or TRBV6-3 and J usage is TRBJ2-1; a possible D gene is TRBD1 (7 bases). Germline CDR1 reads MNHEY; CDR2 reads SVGEGT. CDR3 length: 15 amino acids. Trimming removed 7 bases at V and 4 bases at J, with 17 bases between. The CDR3 is CASIPGGGRYNEQFF. In DNA, the CDR3 is TGTGCCAGCATCCCTGGAGGGGGCCGGTACAATGAGCAGTTCTTC.

Only one count was recorded for this clone. The chain combines TRBV25-1 with TRBJ1-6; 9 nucleotides align to TRBD1. Germline assignment: CDR1 MGHDK and CDR2 SYGVNS. The CDR3 is 15 residues long. After removal of 2 bases from V and 8 bases from J, the junction contained 4 bases not matched to a gene. The DNA of the CDR3 is TGTGCCAGCAGTGAAGGTGGACAGGGGTATTCACCCCTCCACTTT. Protein sequence: CASSEGGQGYSPLHF.

The chain couples TRBV24-1 to TRBJ2-3, with TRBD2 matching 8 bases. CDR3 length: 13 residues. CDR1 is KGHDR and CDR2 is SFDVKD in the germline V gene. V gave up 9 bases and J gave up 0 bases; unmatched junction bases: 1. The chain's CDR3 is CATQRGSTDTQYF. For the CDR3, the DNA is TGTGCCACCCAGCGGGGGAGCACAGATACGCAGTATTTT.

This chain links TRBV3-1 (or the pseudogene TRBV3-2) with TRBJ1-2; the D gene is possibly TRBD1 (6 bases). Trimming cost V 1 base and J 2 bases, with 11 bases left between them. Germline V gene sequence: CDR1 LGHDT, CDR2 YNNKEL (reference sequence). The CDR3 loop spans 15 amino acids. The chain's CDR3 is CASSQAVGANYGYTF. The CDR3 nucleotides are TGTGCCAGCAGCCAAGCTGTGGGGGCCAACTATGGCTACACCTTC.

The J gene is TRBJ2-3, the V gene TRBV10-3; D might be TRBD2 (6 bases). In germline, CDR1 is ENHRY, CDR2 SYGVKD. Deletions cut 0 bases from V and 4 bases from J, with 14 bases between. The CDR3 totals 16 residues. The CDR3: CAISESMGLPADTQYF. The CDR3 nucleotides read TGTGCCATCAGTGAGTCCATGGGACTCCCCGCAGATACGCAGTATTTT.

The chain joins TRBV24-1 to TRBJ1-1, with TRBD1 identical over 10 bases. Germline CDR1 is KGHDR and CDR2 is SFDVKD. V lost 3 bases, J lost 4 bases, and 4 bases stayed unmatched. This CDR3 has 15 residues. The CDR3 sequence: CATSDTTGGATEAFF. Here the CDR3 DNA reads TGTGCCACCAGTGATACGACAGGGGGCGCCACTGAAGCTTTCTTT.

The gene calls are TRBV28 and TRBJ2-7; TRBD2 matches at 8 bases. Germline V lookup: CDR1 MDHEN, CDR2 SYDVKM. The J segment lost 0 bases and the V segment lost 5 bases, leaving 9 bases of the junction unmatched. This CDR3 region has 16 residues. The CDR3 nucleotides are TGTGCCAGCAGTCCCCCGCACGGGGGGGGCTCCTACGAGCAGTACTTC. Its translation: CASSPPHGGGSYEQYF.

The chain combines TRBV6-2 or TRBV6-3 with TRBJ2-5; D unclear. The CDR3 loop spans 12 amino acids. Between the trimmed V and J ends, which lost 3 bases and 4 bases, there was a span of 6 bases. The germline V gene encodes CDR1 MNHEY and CDR2 SVGEGT. The DNA for the CDR3 is TGTGCCAGCAGTTATATCGGAGAGACCCAGTACTTC. Its protein product is CASSYIGETQYF.

This chain uses TRBV13 with TRBJ1-2, with D possibly being TRBD1 (6 bases). The CDR3 consists of 16 residues. V lost 4 bases and J lost 7, with 22 bases in between. Germline CDR1 and CDR2: PRHDT and FYEKMQ (reference sequence). The CDR3 nucleotides are TGTGCCAGCAGCTGGGATCAGGGGAGGGGAAACGGTGGCTACACCTTC. Protein sequence: CASSWDQGRGNGGYTF.

The genes are TRBV9 and TRBJ1-2; the match to TRBD1 covers 9 bases. The CDR3 has 15 amino acids. Germline V lookup: CDR1 SGDLS, CDR2 YYNGEE. V shed 3 bases, J shed 1 base, and the junction held 4 bases outside the gene matches. The CDR3 DNA reads as TGTGCCAGCAGCGAGGGGACAGGGTATAACTATGGCTACACCTTC. Translated, it gives CASSEGTGYNYGYTF.